Listed below are T cell receptor beta chains from one sample, sequenced in a study of blood T cell repertoires in COVID-19. Libraries were prepared by immunoSEQ multiplex PCR; TCRdb keeps only in-frame clonotypes and omits some of them. The sample lists around 380,000 clones, 80% to 90% occurring once. Sequences were obtained from PBMCs or T cells enriched from blood (not recorded which). These receptors were collected from a man under 40 who had recovered from COVID-19. CDR3s include the opening cysteine and the closing phenylalanine or tryptophan. Each record gives: J gene, D gene, V gene, clone size, CDR3 DNA, CDR3 protein. A D gene is named only where the DNA matches it firmly. Not all rows give a size; the values are once, few, many and, for expanded clones, a class.

J: TRBJ1-6
D: NA
V: TRBV11-2
size: NA
DNA: TGTGCCGCGGGTGTAGATCAGTATTCACCCCTCCACTTT
CDR3: CAAGVDQYSPLHF

J: TRBJ2-7
D: NA
V: TRBV7-9
size: NA
DNA: TGTGCCAGCAGCTTAGGACAGATTCTCTCCTACGAGCAGTACTTC
CDR3: CASSLGQILSYEQYF

J: TRBJ2-7
D: TRBD1
V: TRBV5-4
size: once
DNA: TGTGCCAGCAGCATAGGACAGGGACGAGGAGACTACGAGCAGTACTTC
CDR3: CASSIGQGRGDYEQYF

J: TRBJ2-3
D: NA
V: TRBV5-1
size: NA
DNA: TGCGCCAGCAGCTCCGGCAGGGCAGAAGATACGCAGTATTTT
CDR3: CASSSGRAEDTQYF

J: TRBJ2-7
D: TRBD1
V: TRBV7-8
size: once
DNA: TGTGCCAGCAGCCCCGCAGGGGGCGAGCAGTACTTC
CDR3: CASSPAGGEQYF

J: TRBJ1-2
D: TRBD1
V: TRBV30
size: NA
DNA: TGTGCCTGGCGGGGACAGGGGGTTCACTATGGCTACACCTTC
CDR3: CAWRGQGVHYGYTF

J: TRBJ2-1
D: TRBD2
V: TRBV14
size: NA
DNA: TGTGCCAGCAGCCCCCAGCCGGGAGGCTCAAATGAGCAGTTCTTC
CDR3: CASSPQPGGSNEQFF

J: TRBJ2-5
D: TRBD1
V: TRBV19
size: NA
DNA: TGTGCCAGTAGTAAGGGACAGGCAGGGGAGACCCAGTACTTC
CDR3: CASSKGQAGETQYF

J: TRBJ1-1
D: NA
V: TRBV7-2
size: NA
DNA: TGTGCCAGCAGCTTACTAGGCCAGGGGACGAACACTGAAGCTTTCTTT
CDR3: CASSLLGQGTNTEAFF

J: TRBJ2-7
D: NA
V: TRBV18
size: NA
DNA: TGTGCCAGCTCACCTACCGTAGAATCTTCCGAGCAGTACTTC
CDR3: CASSPTVESSEQYF

J: TRBJ1-6
D: NA
V: TRBV5-1
size: NA
DNA: TGCGCCAGCAAAATACAGGGTACCTATAATTCACCCCTCCACTTT
CDR3: CASKIQGTYNSPLHF

J: TRBJ2-3
D: TRBD2
V: TRBV4-3
size: NA
DNA: TGCGCCAGCAGCCAAGGGGGACTAGCAGGAGATACGCAGTATTTT
CDR3: CASSQGGLAGDTQYF

J: TRBJ2-3
D: NA
V: TRBV24-1
size: NA
DNA: TGTGCCACCTCTGAGGGGGGGGCTAGCACAGATACGCAGTATTTT
CDR3: CATSEGGASTDTQYF

J: TRBJ2-1
D: NA
V: TRBV11-3
size: NA
DNA: TGTGCCAGCAGCTTAGATAGGGGTCGGGAGCAGTTCTTC
CDR3: CASSLDRGREQFF

J: TRBJ1-1
D: NA
V: TRBV6-5
size: NA
DNA: TGTGTTGCCCTGGAGGGCTGGGTAAACACTGAAGCTTTCTTT
CDR3: CVALEGWVNTEAFF

J: TRBJ1-2
D: TRBD1
V: TRBV2
size: NA
DNA: TGTGCCAGCAGTGAAAAAGGGACAGGAGGGAGTGGCTACACCTTC
CDR3: CASSEKGTGGSGYTF

J: TRBJ1-4
D: TRBD1
V: TRBV4-3
size: NA
DNA: TGCGCCAGCAGCCAAGGTCCTATAGGGACAGGAGGGGAAAAACTGTTTTTT
CDR3: CASSQGPIGTGGEKLFF

J: TRBJ1-6
D: NA
V: TRBV30
size: NA
DNA: TGTGCCTGGAAACTGAGGGACTCCTATAATTCACCCCTCCACTTT
CDR3: CAWKLRDSYNSPLHF

J: TRBJ1-1
D: NA
V: TRBV19
size: NA
DNA: TGTGCCAGTAGTACACAGGGTGGGGGCACTGAAGCTTTCTTT
CDR3: CASSTQGGGTEAFF

J: TRBJ1-6
D: NA
V: TRBV6-5
size: NA
DNA: TGTGCCAGCAGGTCCACAGGGACCTATAATTCACCCCTCCACTTT
CDR3: CASRSTGTYNSPLHF

J: TRBJ1-3
D: TRBD1
V: TRBV6-5
size: NA
DNA: TGTGCCAGCAGTTACACGGGACAGGCTGGAAACACCATATATTTT
CDR3: CASSYTGQAGNTIYF

J: TRBJ2-7
D: TRBD1
V: TRBV30
size: NA
DNA: TGTGCCTGGACAAAACCCAGAATGACAGGGTACGAGCAGTACTTC
CDR3: CAWTKPRMTGYEQYF

J: TRBJ2-7
D: TRBD1
V: TRBV2
size: NA
DNA: TGTGCCAGCAGTGACAGCTCCCGGGACAGGGCCTACGAGCAGTACTTC
CDR3: CASSDSSRDRAYEQYF

J: TRBJ2-7
D: NA
V: TRBV10-3
size: NA
DNA: TGTGCCATCAGTGAGTCATTTAGCTACGAGCAGTACTTC
CDR3: CAISESFSYEQYF

J: TRBJ2-5
D: NA
V: TRBV7-2
size: once
DNA: TGTGCCAGCAGCTTAGGGAGGGTCTCAGAGACCCAGTACTTC
CDR3: CASSLGRVSETQYF

J: TRBJ2-6
D: TRBD1
V: TRBV27
size: NA
DNA: TGTGCCAGCAGTCCGGGACAGGGCGCATCTGGGGCCAACGTCCTGACTTTC
CDR3: CASSPGQGASGANVLTF

J: TRBJ1-3
D: NA
V: TRBV9
size: once
DNA: TGTGCCAGCAGCGTAACCCCAGGCTCTGGAAACACCATATATTTT
CDR3: CASSVTPGSGNTIYF

J: TRBJ2-1
D: TRBD2
V: TRBV9
size: NA
DNA: TGTGCCAGCAGCGTAGCGGCTAGCGGGGGGGATGAGCAGTTCTTC
CDR3: CASSVAASGGDEQFF

J: TRBJ2-3
D: NA
V: TRBV4-2
size: few
DNA: TGTGCCAGCAGCCGGGGACTCCCTAGCACAGATACGCAGTATTTT
CDR3: CASSRGLPSTDTQYF

J: TRBJ1-1
D: NA
V: TRBV5-1
size: NA
DNA: TGCGCCAGCAGCCCAAGGGCAGGGGCCAACACTGAAGCTTTCTTT
CDR3: CASSPRAGANTEAFF

J: TRBJ2-7
D: TRBD1
V: TRBV19
size: NA
DNA: TGTGCCAGTAGTATATATTGGGGGACAGGGGGCGGAGAGCAGTACTTC
CDR3: CASSIYWGTGGGEQYF

J: TRBJ1-2
D: NA
V: TRBV4-1
size: once
DNA: TGCGCCAGCAGCCTTACAACAGGAGAACTCTATGGCTACACCTTC
CDR3: CASSLTTGELYGYTF